This TCR beta chain was obtained from a study of T cells in Graves' hyperthyroidism and ophthalmopathy. Whole-study findings and limits: For ophthalmopathy, model prediction preceded onset by a median roughly 5.9 months. Among thyroid clonotypes expanded above 0.001, most also appeared in blood.

As to this clonotype: What it binds is not known.

RNA transcripts provided the source from which TCR beta CDR3 regions were amplified. A set of HTBI primers served as the primers for a first-round RT-PCR of the TCR CDR3. TCRdb independently ran MiXCR on the multiplex PCR reads; one entry per CDR3 protein. The data contain around 620,000 distinct CDR3 sequences, 13% to 15% of them singletons. The study included ophthalmopathy patients with Clinical Activity Score at least 3, NOSPECS grade at least 4 and duration under 3 months. The study left out patients who had uncontrolled infection, other autoimmune disease, pregnancy or lactation. The sequence derives from a woman under 30 with Graves' ophthalmopathy. Material for sequencing was blood.

The CDR3 is CASSASPSGNYEQYF. The CDR3 nucleotides read TGTGCCAGCAGTGCCAGTCCTAGCGGCAACTACGAGCAGTACTTC. This rearrangement joins TRBV6-2 or TRBV6-3 to TRBJ2-7; 7 bases fit TRBD2. Germline trimming cut 5 bases from V and 3 bases from J; bases unmatched to any gene: 10. The CDR3 extends over 15 amino acids. Looked up from germline, CDR1 is MNHEY and CDR2 is SVGEGT.